Below, 28 T cell receptor beta chains from the same sample are listed, as sequenced in a study of radiotherapy plus CTLA-4 blockade in lung cancer. Clones were sequenced by immunoSEQ multiplex PCR, and TCRdb holds only the in-frame ones, with some missing. The sample contains around 91,000 clones, around 90% of which appear only once. The source was peripheral blood, collected from a patient treated with radiotherapy plus ipilimumab. The receptors were sampled from a human donor with non-small cell lung cancer that progressed on radiotherapy plus ipilimumab.

This sequence joins TRBV7-9 and TRBJ1-1; D might be TRBD1 (6 bases). V lost 8 bases, J lost 1 base, and 11 bases lay in between. The V gene's germline CDR1 is SEHNR and CDR2 FQNEAQ (reference sequence). There are 13 residues in the CDR3. The CDR3 DNA sequence: TGTGCCAGCGGATACAGGGAGAACACTGAAGCTTTCTTT. Its protein is CASGYRENTEAFF.

The chain recombines TRBV7-9 with TRBJ2-7; the match to TRBD2 covers 9 bases. V lost 5 bases, J lost 5 bases, and 13 bases stayed unmatched. The CDR3 contains 16 residues. Germline V gene data show CDR1 as SEHNR and CDR2 as FQNEAQ (reference sequence). In nucleotides, the CDR3 is TGTGCCAGCAGCCCCAAGGCAGCGGGAGGCTCGAACGAGCAGTACTTC. This gives the protein CASSPKAAGGSNEQYF.

The chain carries TRBV10-3 and TRBJ2-1, with D maybe TRBD2 (6 bases). CDR3 length: 12 residues. Trimming cost V 10 bases and J 6 bases, with 13 bases left between them. The germline V gene has CDR1 ENHRY and CDR2 SYGVKD. CDR3 in amino acids: CASSGFGNEQFF. The CDR3 coding sequence is TGTGCCAGCAGCGGGTTTGGCAATGAGCAGTTCTTC.

The rearrangement links TRBV11-3 to TRBJ2-7; 14 bases line up with TRBD2. Trimming cost V 3 bases and J 6 bases; bases outside gene matches: 7. Germline V lookup: CDR1 SGHNT, CDR2 YENEEA. This CDR3 comprises 16 residues. For the CDR3, the DNA is TGTGCCAGCAGCTTTGGGACTAGCGGGAGCCTGGGCGAGCAGTACTTC. Its translation: CASSFGTSGSLGEQYF.

The chain uses TRBV14 and TRBJ2-7; D perhaps matches TRBD1 (6 bases). The length of the CDR3 is 15 residues. V was shortened by 4 bases and J by 5 bases, with 18 bases between the two germline ends. Germline assignment: CDR1 SGHDN and CDR2 FVKESK. CDR3 coding DNA: TGTGCCAGCAGCCCCACAGGGTCCTACCGCGACGAGCAGTACTTC. It translates to CASSPTGSYRDEQYF.

The chain combines TRBV18 with TRBJ2-1; TRBD2 might be the D (6 bases). The CDR3 sequence is 16 residues long. With 2 bases removed from V and 5 bases from J, the gap between germline ends came to 16 bases. Germline CDR1 is KGHSH and CDR2 is LQKENI. CDR3 sequence reads: CASSPDRGFRHNEQFF. DNA of the CDR3: TGTGCCAGCTCACCAGATCGGGGGTTCAGACACAATGAGCAGTTCTTC.

The chain couples TRBV6-5 to TRBJ1-4; D remains ambiguous. V was cut by 1 base and J by 6 bases, with 9 bases left in between. The CDR3 has 14 residues. Per the germline V gene, CDR1 is MNHEY and CDR2 is SVGAGI. CDR3 bases: TGTGCCAGCAGTTACTGGGGAAAGGATGAAAAACTGTTTTTT. Protein sequence: CASSYWGKDEKLFF.

A single count supports this clone. The genes are TRBV28 and TRBJ2-5; perhaps TRBD2 as D (6 bases). Germline V gene lookup returns CDR1 MDHEN and CDR2 SYDVKM. V lost 6 bases to trimming and J lost 3 bases, with 11 bases between them. The CDR3 contains 13 residues. The CDR3 nucleotides are TGTGCCAGCAGCCGCGGAGGGAAAGAGACCCAGTACTTC. As protein: CASSRGGKETQYF. Complete variable domain (other parts from reference TRBV28 and TRBJ2-5): DVKVTQSSRYLVKRTGEKVFLECVQDMDHENMFWYRQDPGLGLRLIYFSYDVKMKEKGDIPEGYSVSREKKERFSLILESASTNQTSMYLCASSRGGKETQYFGPGTRLLVL.

This chain connects TRBV2 to TRBJ2-1, with D perhaps TRBD2 (6 bases). Trimming took 7 bases from V and 5 from J, leaving 12 bases between them. CDR3 length: 13 amino acids. Germline V CDR1 and CDR2: SNHLY, FYNNEI. The CDR3 spells CASNGGDHNEQFF. In DNA, the CDR3 is TGTGCCAGCAATGGCGGGGACCACAATGAGCAGTTCTTC.

The rearrangement links TRBV4-2 to TRBJ1-1, with D hard to call. V gave up 0 bases and J gave up 2 bases, with 13 bases separating them. Germline lookup yields CDR1 LGHNA and CDR2 YNFKEQ. The CDR3 sequence is 16 residues long. The CDR3 DNA is TGTGCCAGCAGCCAAGATCGGGGAGGAAGTAACACTGAAGCTTTCTTT. Residues: CASSQDRGGSNTEAFF.

The chain combines TRBV18 with TRBJ2-3; D is unresolved. CDR1 is KGHSH, CDR2 LQKENI, per germline. The CDR3 runs to 14 residues. Trimming removed 3 bases at V and 0 bases at J, with 7 bases between. In DNA form, the CDR3 reads TGTGCCAGCTCACCGACCCCTAGCACAGATACGCAGTATTTT. Amino acid sequence: CASSPTPSTDTQYF. Combining the CDR3 with reference TRBV18 and TRBJ2-3 gives the whole variable domain NAGVMQNPRHLVRRRGQEARLRCSPMKGHSHVYWYRQLPEEGLKFMVYLQKENIIDESGMPKERFSAEFPKEGPSILRIQQVVRGDSAAYFCASSPTPSTDTQYFGPGTRLTVL.

The V and J genes are TRBV7-3 and TRBJ1-1, with D perhaps TRBD1 (5 bases). Germline CDR1 is SGHTA and CDR2 is FQGTGA. V lost 2 bases, J lost 1 base, and 5 bases lay in between. The CDR3 contains 13 residues. The CDR3 DNA follows: TGTGCCAGCAGCTTACAGGGGAACACTGAAGCTTTCTTT. Translated, it gives CASSLQGNTEAFF.

V and J are TRBV10-2 and TRBJ1-4; no reliable D call. Germline CDR1 WSHSY, CDR2 SAAADI. This CDR3 spans 14 amino acids. Trimming pared 0 bases from V and 7 bases from J, leaving 9 bases between. This CDR3 reads CASSESLLGEKLFF. CDR3 DNA: TGCGCCAGCAGTGAGTCTTTGCTAGGTGAAAAACTGTTTTTT.

CDR3 sequence: CASSPWDRGATEAFF. The CDR3 DNA reads TGTGCCAGCAGCCCATGGGACAGGGGGGCAACTGAAGCTTTCTTT. The genes are TRBV9 and TRBJ1-1; 11 bases match TRBD1. The germline V gene encodes CDR1 SGDLS and CDR2 YYNGEE. V shed 4 bases, J shed 5 bases, and the junction held 7 bases outside the gene matches. The CDR3 is 15 amino acids. Complete variable domain (other parts from reference TRBV9 and TRBJ1-1): DSGVTQTPKHLITATGQRVTLRCSPRSGDLSVYWYQQSLDQGLQFLIQYYNGEERAKGNILERFSAQQFPDLHSELNLSSLELGDSALYFCASSPWDRGATEAFFGQGTRLTVV.

The rearrangement uses TRBV5-4 and TRBJ1-2; a weak D match, TRBD1 (6 bases). Germline V gene lookup returns CDR1 SGHNT and CDR2 YYREEE (reference sequence). The V end was cut by 0 bases, the J end by 3 bases, with 18 bases between. The CDR3 has 17 amino acids. As DNA, the CDR3 is TGTGCCAGCAGCTTGGCCCATGGGGGGCTGTTGGACTATGGCTACACCTTC. The encoded protein is CASSLAHGGLLDYGYTF.

The rearrangement uses TRBV6-5 and TRBJ1-3; D gene ambiguous. The V gene lost 10 bases and the J gene lost 7 bases, with 17 bases spanning the gap. This CDR3 spans 13 amino acids. From germline, CDR1 is MNHEY and CDR2 SVGAGI. The CDR3 DNA reads as TGTGCCATCCTGGGCATCCTTGCGAACACCATATATTTT. It codes for CAILGILANTIYF.

The chain joins TRBV18 to TRBJ1-1; D call uncertain. The CDR3 sequence is 13 residues long. Germline CDR1 is KGHSH and CDR2 is LQKENI. Trimming shortened V by 3 bases and J by 2 bases, and 7 bases separated the two germline ends. The CDR3 nucleotides read TGTGCCAGCTCACCCCAGGCAAACACTGAAGCTTTCTTT. Translated: CASSPQANTEAFF.

The chain joins TRBV5-4 to TRBJ2-2; D remains ambiguous. Between the trimmed V and J ends, which lost 4 bases and 0 bases, there was a span of 13 bases. CDR1 is SGHNT, CDR2 YYREEE, per germline (reference sequence). CDR3 length: 16 amino acids. This chain's CDR3 is CASSPRQNSNTGELFF. For the CDR3, the DNA is TGTGCCAGCAGCCCCAGGCAAAACTCGAACACCGGGGAGCTGTTTTTT. The entire variable domain, with the rest obtained from reference TRBV5-4 and TRBJ2-2, is as follows: ETGVTQSPTHLIKTRGQQVTLRCSSQSGHNTVSWYQQALGQGPQFIFQYYREEENGRGNFPPRFSGLQFPNYSSELNVNALELDDSALYLCASSPRQNSNTGELFFGEGSRLTVL.

The J gene is TRBJ2-5, the V gene TRBV11-3; D is uncertain. Trimming shortened V by 5 bases and J by 1 base, and 8 bases separated the two germline ends. This CDR3 is built from 13 residues. Per the germline V gene, CDR1 is SGHNT and CDR2 is YENEEA. In DNA form, the CDR3 reads TGTGCCAGCAGCCCTCCCATCCAAGAGACCCAGTACTTC. Translated, it gives CASSPPIQETQYF. Variable domain in full (rest from reference TRBV11-3 and TRBJ2-5): EAGVVQSPRYKIIEKKQPVAFWCNPISGHNTLYWYLQNLGQGPELLIRYENEEAVDDSQLPKDRFSAERLKGVDSTLKIQPAELGDSAVYLCASSPPIQETQYFGPGTRLLVL.

The V and J genes are TRBV29-1 and TRBJ2-5; D gene unclear. V was pared by 6 bases and J by 8 bases, with 16 bases between. This CDR3 is built from 12 residues. The germline CDR1 and CDR2 sequences are SQVTM and ANQGSEA. The CDR3 coding sequence is TGCAGCGTGGGTCACAGTGGGGAAACCCAGTACTTC. Translation gives CSVGHSGETQYF.

V usage is TRBV14 and J usage is TRBJ1-2; 10 bases are a match to TRBD1. Trimming took 5 bases from V and 3 from J; bases not matched to a gene: 3. Germline V gene data show CDR1 as SGHDN and CDR2 as FVKESK. The CDR3 totals 14 residues. CDR3 coding DNA: TGTGCCAGCAGCGTCGGACAGGGGGACTATGGCTACACCTTC. It encodes CASSVGQGDYGYTF.

The table lists this clone with a count of one. The V call is TRBV2, the J call TRBJ2-1; 9 bases agree with TRBD2. CDR3 size: 15 residues. J gave up 7 bases and V 8 bases, and 12 bases lay outside the gene matches. Germline loops: CDR1 SNHLY, CDR2 FYNNEI. As DNA, the CDR3 is TGTGCCAGCGATGGAGGCGGGAGGGTGGTGAATGAGCAGTTCTTC. This gives the protein CASDGGGRVVNEQFF.

In DNA form, the CDR3 reads TGTGCCAGCAGCCTTCGTGAGGCTGAAGCTTTCTTT. Protein product: CASSLREAEAFF. The J gene is TRBJ1-1, the V gene TRBV11-2; D is unresolved. V lost 5 bases and J 6 bases, leaving 10 bases between the germline ends. CDR1 is SGHAT, CDR2 FQNNGV, per germline. This CDR3 spans 12 amino acids. Using reference TRBV11-2 and TRBJ1-1 for the parts outside the CDR3, the full variable domain is EAGVAQSPRYKIIEKRQSVAFWCNPISGHATLYWYQQILGQGPKLLIQFQNNGVVDDSQLPKDRFSAERLKGVDSTLKIQPAKLEDSAVYLCASSLREAEAFFGQGTRLTVV.

The chain carries TRBV5-6 and TRBJ1-3; weak D call: TRBD1 (5 bases). The V gene lost 2 bases and the J gene lost 1 base, with 13 bases spanning the gap. Germline lookup yields CDR1 SGHDT and CDR2 YYEEEE. CDR3 size: 16 residues. This CDR3 is CASSLEKGRSGNTIYF. The CDR3, as DNA: TGTGCCAGCAGCTTAGAGAAGGGGAGGTCTGGAAACACCATATATTTT. Variable domain in full (rest from reference TRBV5-6 and TRBJ1-3): DAGVTQSPTHLIKTRGQQVTLRCSPKSGHDTVSWYQQALGQGPQFIFQYYEEEERQRGNFPDRFSGHQFPNYSSELNVNALLLGDSALYLCASSLEKGRSGNTIYFGEGSWLTVV.

This chain joins TRBV6-5 and TRBJ1-2; TRBD1 matches 7 bases. Germline lookup yields CDR1 MNHEY and CDR2 SVGAGI. The CDR3 is made up of 15 amino acids. After removal of 0 bases from V and 2 bases from J, the junction contained 3 bases not matched to a gene. CDR3: CASSYSAQGNYGYTF. In DNA, the CDR3 is TGTGCCAGCAGTTACTCGGCACAGGGGAACTATGGCTACACCTTC.

This chain links TRBV5-1 with TRBJ2-3; D not certain. Trimming cost V 5 bases and J 2 bases, with 6 bases left between them. CDR3 length equals 12 residues. Looked up from germline, CDR1 is SGHRS and CDR2 is YFSETQ. CDR3 sequence: CASRLLTDTQYF. The CDR3 coding sequence is TGCGCCAGCAGATTGCTCACAGATACGCAGTATTTT. Looking up the rest from reference TRBV5-1 and TRBJ2-3 gives the full variable domain: KAGVTQTPRYLIKTRGQQVTLSCSPISGHRSVSWYQQTPGQGLQFLFEYFSETQRNKGNFPGRFSGRQFSNSRSEMNVSTLELGDSALYLCASRLLTDTQYFGPGTRLTVL.

In this sample, this clone turned up a few times. The genes are TRBV18 and TRBJ2-1, with 8 bases identical to TRBD2. Germline values: CDR1 KGHSH, CDR2 LQKENI. The CDR3 has 15 amino acids. Losses at the gene ends were 8 bases for V and 4 bases for J; bases not matched to a gene: 10. The CDR3 region has the DNA TGTGCCAGCCTTATGCCAGCGGGAGAATACAATGAGCAGTTCTTC. Protein: CASLMPAGEYNEQFF.

The V gene is TRBV6-6, the J gene TRBJ1-3; a possible D gene is TRBD1 (5 bases). The CDR3 runs to 12 residues. Germline CDR1 is MNHNY and CDR2 is SVGAGI (reference sequence). CDR3 nucleotides: TGTGGGACGGGGGGAACTGGAAACACCATATATTTT. Its translation: CGTGGTGNTIYF.